This T cell receptor beta chain was found in a study of radiotherapy plus CTLA-4 blockade in lung cancer. Only one count was recorded for this clone. Its target is unknown. CDR1 and CDR2 (germline): MNHEY, SMNVEV (reference sequence). The CDR3 has 13 residues. The ends lost 2 bases at V and 8 bases at J; junction bases unmatched: 4. Repertoires were generated with immunoSEQ multiplex PCR, while TCRdb's copy carries only in-frame clones and drops some. This table has about 48,000 clones, around nine tenths appearing once. Overall study findings and caveats: Among blood TCR repertoires after radiotherapy plus ipilimumab, tumor-derived clones expanded.

The clonotype originates from a human donor with non-small cell lung cancer that progressed on radiotherapy plus ipilimumab. Some clones in this sample may be carry-over from other donors' samples. Sample: peripheral blood, taken from a patient treated with radiotherapy plus ipilimumab. This chain uses TRBV27 with TRBJ1-2, with 8 bases aligning to TRBD1. This chain's CDR3 is CASSLDRGTGYTF. The CDR3 nucleotides read TGTGCCAGCAGTTTAGACAGGGGAACAGGCTACACCTTC.